These 27 T cell receptor beta chains originate from one sample sequenced in a study of shared clonotypes between healthy human individuals. TCRdb keeps only in-frame clones here, not all; method: immunoSEQ multiplex PCR. Here the sample spans some 740,000 clones, over 90% being singletons. CD45RO-negative, CCR7-selected cells formed the naive CD8 fraction, which excluded terminally differentiated effector memory CD45RA+ cells. The source material was naive CD8+ T cells sorted from blood. These receptors were collected from a man aged 30 to 45 in good health.

The DNA for the CDR3 is TGTGCCAGAAGCTTAGGATCGAGGGGAGGGGTGAACATTCAGTACTTC. Translation: CARSLGSRGGVNIQYF. The gene calls are TRBV7-5 and TRBJ2-4; whether TRBD2, the table's D call, matches the DNA was not checked. TRBV7-5 is reported as a pseudogene. CDR3 length equals 16 residues.

This chain connects TRBV19 to TRBJ2-1, with TRBD2 matching 7 bases. Losses at the gene ends were 1 base for V and 2 bases for J; bases not matched to a gene: 2. CDR3 length equals 15 residues. CDR1 is LNHDA, CDR2 SQIVND, per germline (reference sequence). The CDR3 bases are TGTGCCAGTAGTATAGGACTAGCTACCTACAATGAGCAGTTCTTC. Translation: CASSIGLATYNEQFF.

This chain connects TRBV27 to TRBJ2-3; no definite D call. Per the germline V gene, CDR1 is MNHEY and CDR2 is SMNVEV (reference sequence). V shed 4 bases and J shed 1 base, with 12 bases lying between them. The CDR3 sequence is 15 residues long. In DNA, the CDR3 is TGTGCCAGCAGTTCCCTATTTCGGGGCACAGATACGCAGTATTTT. This encodes CASSSLFRGTDTQYF.

The rearrangement uses TRBV5-5 and TRBJ2-5; TRBD2 agrees at 10 bases. Trimming cost V 4 bases and J 0 bases; bases outside gene matches: 6. CDR1 SGHKS and CDR2 YYEKEE come from the germline V gene (reference sequence). The CDR3 sequence is 16 residues long. The CDR3 DNA follows: TGTGCCAGCAGCCTAGCTAGCGGGAGTTACCAAGAGACCCAGTACTTC. This gives the protein CASSLASGSYQETQYF.

In the case of this clone: Other DNA sequences in this sample translate to the same CDR3. The CDR3 DNA is TGTGCCAGCAGCGCAGGGACGTACGAGCAGTACTTC. Amino acid sequence: CASSAGTYEQYF. This sequence joins TRBV13 and TRBJ2-7; D may correspond to TRBD1 or TRBD2 (5 bases each). Germline CDR1 reads PRHDT; CDR2 reads FYEKMQ (reference sequence). The CDR3 runs to 12 residues. Between the trimmed V and J ends, which lost 5 bases and 4 bases, there was a span of 9 bases. The variable domain in full, completed from reference TRBV13 and TRBJ2-7, reads AAGVIQSPRHLIKEKRETATLKCYPIPRHDTVYWYQQGPGQDPQFLISFYEKMQSDKGSIPDRFSAQQFSDYHSELNMSSLELGDSALYFCASSAGTYEQYFGPGTRLTVT.

The V and J genes are TRBV29-1 and TRBJ2-7; 8 bases are shared with TRBD1. This CDR3 contains 14 residues. V was clipped by 4 bases and J by 7 bases; unmatched bases: 12. Germline V lookup: CDR1 SQVTM, CDR2 ANQGSEA. CDR3 loop: CSVGGRMTGDEQYF. The CDR3 DNA reads TGCAGCGTTGGGGGCCGTATGACAGGGGATGAGCAGTACTTC.

The chain combines TRBV7-8 with TRBJ2-1; 13 bases match TRBD2. The CDR3 contains 15 residues. J gave up 8 bases and V 5 bases, and 6 bases lay outside the gene matches. Germline V gene lookup returns CDR1 SGHVS and CDR2 FQNEAQ. The CDR3 DNA reads TGTGCCAGCAGCACACCCGGACTAGCGGGAGATGAGCAGTTCTTC. Translating it yields CASSTPGLAGDEQFF.

The gene calls are TRBV28 and TRBJ1-5, with TRBD1 identical over 7 bases. CDR1 and CDR2 from the germline V gene are MDHEN and SYDVKM. This CDR3 spans 14 amino acids. V was clipped by 6 bases and J by 5 bases; unmatched bases: 7. The CDR3 region is CASREQGSHQPQHF. The DNA of the CDR3 is TGTGCCAGCAGGGAACAGGGGAGCCATCAGCCCCAGCATTTT.

The J gene is TRBJ1-2, the V gene TRBV25-1; no clear D gene. Trimming shortened V by 1 base and J by 6 bases, and 15 bases separated the two germline ends. The germline V gene encodes CDR1 MGHDK and CDR2 SYGVNS. The CDR3 spans 15 residues. The DNA of the CDR3 is TGTGCCAGCAGTGAATCTCTAAGGGCCGCGGATGGCTACACCTTC. Its protein is CASSESLRAADGYTF.

Of note for this clone: Other DNA variants within this sample encode the same CDR3. The rearrangement uses TRBV5-1 and TRBJ2-7, with 9 bases aligning to TRBD1. The CDR3 extends over 14 amino acids. CDR1 is SGHRS, CDR2 YFSETQ, per germline. Trimming at V came to 4 bases and at J to 4 bases, leaving 6 bases not matched to a gene. The CDR3 DNA is TGCGCCAGCAGCCCCGGGACAGGGTCTTACGAGCAGTACTTC. Translated: CASSPGTGSYEQYF.

This chain links TRBV7-2 with TRBJ2-7, with a weak D call TRBD2 (5 bases). CDR1 is SGHTA, CDR2 FQGNSA, per germline. Between the trimmed V and J ends, which lost 4 bases and 3 bases, there was a span of 10 bases. There are 13 residues in the CDR3. The CDR3 loop reads CASSSWTVYEQYF. DNA of the CDR3: TGTGCCAGCAGCTCTTGGACTGTCTACGAGCAGTACTTC.

The chain is built from TRBV6-4 and TRBJ2-1, with D possibly called TRBD1 or TRBD2 (6 bases each). There are 16 residues in the CDR3. Germline CDR1 and CDR2: MRHNA and SNTAGT. V shed 4 bases and J shed 9 bases, with 22 bases lying between them. The CDR3 DNA sequence: TGTGCCAGCAGTGCGGGGCCTAGAGGGGGGCCGGGTGAGCAGTTCTTC. This encodes CASSAGPRGGPGEQFF.

V usage is TRBV7-9 and J usage is TRBJ2-5, with TRBD2 as a possible D gene (5 bases). This CDR3 has 14 residues. Germline lookup yields CDR1 SEHNR and CDR2 FQNEAQ (reference sequence). V lost 2 bases and J 0 bases, leaving 7 bases between the germline ends. For the CDR3, the DNA is TGTGCCAGCAGCTTATCGGGGTACCAAGAGACCCAGTACTTC. Protein product: CASSLSGYQETQYF.

This clone appeared a single time. This likely reflects a read error, since a far larger clone is one base away. The identical CDR3 is also encoded by other nucleotide sequences in the sample. The CDR3 protein is CASSTGTGGYEQYF. CDR3 bases: TGTGCCAGCAGTACCGGGACAGGGGGGTACGAGCAGTACTTC. This sequence joins TRBV7-6 and TRBJ2-7; 11 bases agree with TRBD1. The V gene's germline CDR1 is SGHVS and CDR2 FNYEAQ. The CDR3 sequence is 14 residues long. Germline trimming cut 6 bases from V and 4 bases from J; bases unmatched to any gene: 5.

V gene TRBV11-2 combines with J gene TRBJ2-7, with no clear D. CDR3 length: 15 amino acids. V was trimmed by 4 bases and J by 5 bases, leaving 18 bases between them. CDR1 and CDR2 from the germline V gene are SGHAT and FQNNGV. As DNA, the CDR3 is TGTGCCAGCAGCTCAAGCCCCACGGGCATTGACGAGCAGTACTTC. Its protein product is CASSSSPTGIDEQYF.

This clone has only one observation. This chain connects TRBV27 to TRBJ1-1; unclear D gene. The CDR3 totals 13 residues. Trimming removed 0 bases from V and 1 base from J, with 3 bases in between. In germline, CDR1 is MNHEY, CDR2 SMNVEV (reference sequence). CDR3 DNA sequence: TGTGCCAGCAGTTTATCTTGGAACACTGAAGCTTTCTTT. As protein: CASSLSWNTEAFF.

The CDR3 DNA reads as TGTGCCAGCAGCTTAGAGGGAGGGGGCGCGCCCTACAATGAGCAGTTCTTC. Translated, it gives CASSLEGGGAPYNEQFF. V gene TRBV11-2 combines with J gene TRBJ2-1; D possibly uses TRBD1 or TRBD2 (7 bases each). The CDR3 length is 17 residues. V dropped 0 bases and J dropped 2 bases, with 14 bases sitting between them. Germline lookup yields CDR1 SGHAT and CDR2 FQNNGV.

The chain recombines TRBV12-5 with TRBJ2-5; D is perhaps TRBD2 (5 bases). The CDR3 is 15 residues long. Germline V gene lookup returns CDR1 LGHNT and CDR2 FRNRAP. V was shortened by 7 bases and J by 0 bases, with 15 bases between the two germline ends. The CDR3 sequence is CASVFRDYHQETQYF. The CDR3 bases are TGTGCTAGTGTCTTCAGAGACTACCACCAAGAGACCCAGTACTTC.

This chain links TRBV29-1 with TRBJ2-1, with 8 bases matching TRBD2. The length of the CDR3 is 15 residues. V lost 6 bases, J lost 0 bases, and 7 bases stayed unmatched. The germline gives CDR1 SQVTM, CDR2 ANQGSEA. This CDR3 reads CSVRPGLASYNEQFF. The CDR3 DNA sequence: TGCAGCGTACGGCCAGGACTAGCCTCCTACAATGAGCAGTTCTTC.

The V and J genes are TRBV7-2 and TRBJ1-4; D perhaps matches TRBD1 (5 bases). The germline CDR1 and CDR2 sequences are SGHTA and FQGNSA. Trimming cost V 4 bases and J 3 bases, with 12 bases left between them. The length of the CDR3 is 15 residues. CDR3 region: CASSSTGPSNEKLFF. CDR3 nucleotides: TGTGCCAGCAGCTCGACGGGACCGTCTAATGAAAAACTGTTTTTT.

The CDR3 sequence is CASSYPGGSGNTIYF. In DNA form, the CDR3 reads TGTGCCAGCAGTTACCCGGGGGGTTCTGGAAACACCATATATTTT. This chain connects TRBV6-6 to TRBJ1-3, with D possibly being TRBD1 (5 bases). Germline CDR1 MNHNY, CDR2 SVGAGI (reference sequence). This CDR3 comprises 15 residues. V shed 2 bases and J shed 1 base, with 9 bases lying between them.

The chain joins TRBV7-2 to TRBJ1-1; 7 bases are a match to TRBD1. Per the germline V gene, CDR1 is SGHTA and CDR2 is FQGNSA. CDR3 length: 17 residues. The V segment lost 5 bases and the J segment 0 bases; nucleotides outside the gene matches: 12. The CDR3 coding sequence is TGTGCCAGCAGCGTGCCCGGGACAGAACAGATGAACACTGAAGCTTTCTTT. Its translation: CASSVPGTEQMNTEAFF.

The chain has TRBV10-3 and TRBJ2-3; unclear D gene. CDR3 length equals 14 residues. The germline V gene has CDR1 ENHRY and CDR2 SYGVKD. V was cut by 4 bases and J by 4 bases, with 12 bases left in between. CDR3 sequence: CAISALGSSDTQYF. The CDR3 DNA sequence: TGTGCCATCAGTGCGTTGGGGTCCTCAGATACGCAGTATTTT.

The chain carries TRBV27 and TRBJ2-5; tentative D call: TRBD1 (5 bases). The CDR3 totals 14 residues. Germline V CDR1 and CDR2: MNHEY, SMNVEV (reference sequence). V was pared by 2 bases and J by 6 bases, with 13 bases between. CDR3 nucleotides: TGTGCCAGCAGTTTACAGGGTGGGATACAGACCCAGTACTTC. Translation gives CASSLQGGIQTQYF.

The V and J genes are TRBV19 and TRBJ2-3, with D possibly matching TRBD2 (5 bases). Trimming took off 1 base at V and 2 bases at J, with 13 bases between the two ends. This CDR3 contains 16 residues. Germline CDR1 reads LNHDA; CDR2 reads SQIVND (reference sequence). The CDR3 bases are TGTGCCAGTAGTATAGGAACCCAGCGGTACACAGATACGCAGTATTTT. Encoded protein: CASSIGTQRYTDTQYF.

In nucleotides, the CDR3 is TGTGCCTGGAGTCCCCAGGGACCTACCGGGGAGCTGTTTTTT. This translates into CAWSPQGPTGELFF. The chain has TRBV30 and TRBJ2-2; the D gene could be TRBD1 or TRBD2 (5 bases each). The CDR3 is made up of 14 amino acids. CDR1 and CDR2 from the germline V gene are GTSNPN and SVGIG (reference sequence). The germline V and J ends were trimmed by 2 bases and 5 bases, with 12 bases remaining between them. Drawing the rest from reference TRBV30 and TRBJ2-2, the complete variable domain is SQTIHQWPATLVQPVGSPLSLECTVEGTSNPNLYWYRQAAGRGLQLLFYSVGIGQISSEVPQNLSASRPQDRQFILSSKKLLLSDSGFYLCAWSPQGPTGELFFGEGSRLTVL.

The chain employs TRBV28 and TRBJ2-1; tentative D call: TRBD1 (6 bases). V gave up 6 bases and J gave up 9 bases, with 15 bases separating them. CDR1 and CDR2 (germline): MDHEN, SYDVKM. CDR3 length equals 13 residues. The CDR3, as DNA: TGTGCCAGCAGCTTACAGGGCGGAGGTGAGCAGTTCTTC. It is translated as CASSLQGGGEQFF.